This T cell receptor beta chain was recorded in a study of blood T cell repertoires in COVID-19. In the study overall: The cDNA or gDNA used as material had been derived from T cells, B-cell-depleted T cells, or PBMCs.

Using immunoSEQ multiplex PCR, the repertoire was profiled, and TCRdb retains in-frame clones only, with some absent. Of roughly 380,000 clones in the sample, roughly 86% are singletons; the top ten hold approximately 1%. Germline-derived CDR1 and CDR2 are MNHNS and SASEGT. This CDR3 is 16 amino acids long. V lost 3 bases and J lost 10, with 22 bases in between. Participants came from some 23 US areas, aged roughly 18 to 95 years. Cohort allocation depended upon clinical history that participants reported. This receptor was taken from a young woman who had been exposed to COVID-19. The sequenced sample was PBMCs or T cells enriched from blood (not recorded which). The chain uses TRBV6-1 and TRBJ2-1, with D possibly being TRBD2 (6 bases). The CDR3 spells CASSEGGGRRDGEQFF. The CDR3 DNA reads TGTGCCAGCAGTGAGGGGGGAGGACGGAGGGACGGGGAGCAGTTCTTC.